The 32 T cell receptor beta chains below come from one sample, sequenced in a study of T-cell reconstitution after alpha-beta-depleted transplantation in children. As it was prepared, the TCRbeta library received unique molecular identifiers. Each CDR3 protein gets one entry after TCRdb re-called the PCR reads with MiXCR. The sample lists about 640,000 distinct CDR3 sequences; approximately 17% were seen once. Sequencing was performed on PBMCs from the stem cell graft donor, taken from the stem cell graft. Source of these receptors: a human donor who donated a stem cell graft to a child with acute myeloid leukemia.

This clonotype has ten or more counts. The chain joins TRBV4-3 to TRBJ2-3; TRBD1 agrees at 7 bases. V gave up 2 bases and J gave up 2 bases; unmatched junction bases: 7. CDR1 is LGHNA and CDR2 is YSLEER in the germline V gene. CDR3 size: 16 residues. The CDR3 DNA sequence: TGCGCCAGCAGCCAATTACCGGGACAGAACACAGATACGCAGTATTTT. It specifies CASSQLPGQNTDTQYF.

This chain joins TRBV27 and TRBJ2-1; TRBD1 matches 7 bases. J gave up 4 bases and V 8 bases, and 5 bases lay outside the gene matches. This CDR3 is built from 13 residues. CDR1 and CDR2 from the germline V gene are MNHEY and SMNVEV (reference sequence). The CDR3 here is CASRGTAYNEQFF. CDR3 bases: TGTGCCAGCCGAGGGACAGCTTACAATGAGCAGTTCTTC.

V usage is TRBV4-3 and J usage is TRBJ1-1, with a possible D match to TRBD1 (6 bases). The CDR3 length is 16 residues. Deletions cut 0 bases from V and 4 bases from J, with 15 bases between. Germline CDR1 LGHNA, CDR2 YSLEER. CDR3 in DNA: TGCGCCAGCAGCCAAGATCTGGCCAGGGGTGGCACTGAAGCTTTCTTT. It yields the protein CASSQDLARGGTEAFF.

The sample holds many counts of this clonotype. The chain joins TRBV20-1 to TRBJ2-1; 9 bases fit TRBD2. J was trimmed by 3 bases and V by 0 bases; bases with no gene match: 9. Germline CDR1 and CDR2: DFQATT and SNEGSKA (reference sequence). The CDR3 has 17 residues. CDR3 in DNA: TGCAGTGCTAGAGATAATCCTCAGCGGGGGGACTACAATGAGCAGTTCTTC. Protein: CSARDNPQRGDYNEQFF.

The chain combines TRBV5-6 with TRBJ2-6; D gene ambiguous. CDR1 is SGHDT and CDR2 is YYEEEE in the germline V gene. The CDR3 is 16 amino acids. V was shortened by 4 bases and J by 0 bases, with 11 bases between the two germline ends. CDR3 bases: TGTGCCAGCAGCCAGGACCTTCTCTCTGGGGCCAACGTCCTGACTTTC. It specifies CASSQDLLSGANVLTF.

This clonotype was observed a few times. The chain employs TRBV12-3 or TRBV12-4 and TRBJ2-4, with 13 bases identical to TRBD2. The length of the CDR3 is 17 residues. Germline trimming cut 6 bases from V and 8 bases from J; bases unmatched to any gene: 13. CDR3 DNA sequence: TGTGCCAGCAGCTCCCGACTAGCGGGGGGTGACCTTCACATTCAGTACTTC. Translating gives CASSSRLAGGDLHIQYF.

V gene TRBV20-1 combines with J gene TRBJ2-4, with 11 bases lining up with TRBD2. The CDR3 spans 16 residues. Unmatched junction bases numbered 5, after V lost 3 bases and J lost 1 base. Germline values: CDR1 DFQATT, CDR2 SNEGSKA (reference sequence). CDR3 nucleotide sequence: TGCAGTGCTAGCAGGGGACTAGCGGTTGCCAAAAACATTCAGTACTTC. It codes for CSASRGLAVAKNIQYF.

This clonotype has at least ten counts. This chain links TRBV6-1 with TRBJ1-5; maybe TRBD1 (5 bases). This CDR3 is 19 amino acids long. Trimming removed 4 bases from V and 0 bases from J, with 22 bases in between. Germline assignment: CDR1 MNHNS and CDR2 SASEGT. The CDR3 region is CASSATPEGVPYSNQPQHF. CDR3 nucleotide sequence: TGTGCCAGCAGTGCCACACCCGAAGGGGTCCCGTATAGCAATCAGCCCCAGCATTTT.

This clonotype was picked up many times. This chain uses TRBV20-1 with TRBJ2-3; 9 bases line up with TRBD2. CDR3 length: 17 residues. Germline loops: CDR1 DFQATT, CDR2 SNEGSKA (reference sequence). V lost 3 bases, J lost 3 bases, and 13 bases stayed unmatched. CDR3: CSARQRRGGAPTDTQYF. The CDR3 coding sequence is TGCAGTGCTAGGCAGCGGCGGGGGGGGGCTCCAACAGATACGCAGTATTTT.

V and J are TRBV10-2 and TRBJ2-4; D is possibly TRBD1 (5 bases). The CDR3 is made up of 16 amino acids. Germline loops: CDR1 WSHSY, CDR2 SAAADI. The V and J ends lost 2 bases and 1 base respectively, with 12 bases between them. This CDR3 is CASSEVQGFAKNIQYF. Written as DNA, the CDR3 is TGCGCCAGCAGTGAGGTCCAGGGATTTGCCAAAAACATTCAGTACTTC.

The CDR3 nucleotides read TGCAGTGCTAGAGATGGGAGGGGAGGGGCGGATACGCAGTATTTT. It encodes CSARDGRGGADTQYF. This chain joins TRBV20-1 and TRBJ2-3; TRBD2 agrees at 7 bases. This CDR3 has 15 residues. Germline assignment: CDR1 DFQATT and CDR2 SNEGSKA (reference sequence). J lost 6 bases, V lost 0 bases, and 9 bases had no gene match.

Here the CDR3 reads CSALPGPSSYEQYF. The CDR3, as DNA: TGCAGTGCTCTCCCCGGACCGAGCTCCTACGAGCAGTACTTC. The V call is TRBV20-1, the J call TRBJ2-7; no reliable D call. The length of the CDR3 is 14 residues. CDR1 and CDR2 from the germline V gene are DFQATT and SNEGSKA (reference sequence). The V and J ends lost 5 bases and 0 bases respectively, with 14 bases between them.

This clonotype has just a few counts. The CDR3 reads CASSFRTSGGNTGELFF. The CDR3, as DNA: TGTGCCAGCAGTTTTAGAACTAGCGGGGGGAACACCGGGGAGCTGTTTTTT. The rearrangement uses TRBV12-3 or TRBV12-4 and TRBJ2-2, with 11 bases identical to TRBD2. With 3 bases clipped from V and 1 base from J, the junction kept 4 bases outside the gene matches. The CDR3 runs 17 residues.

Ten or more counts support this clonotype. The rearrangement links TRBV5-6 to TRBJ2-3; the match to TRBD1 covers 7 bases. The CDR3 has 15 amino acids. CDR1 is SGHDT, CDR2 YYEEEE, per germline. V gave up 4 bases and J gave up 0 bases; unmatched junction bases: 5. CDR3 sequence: CASSTRTGSTDTQYF. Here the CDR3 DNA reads TGTGCCAGCAGCACCCGGACAGGTAGCACAGATACGCAGTATTTT.

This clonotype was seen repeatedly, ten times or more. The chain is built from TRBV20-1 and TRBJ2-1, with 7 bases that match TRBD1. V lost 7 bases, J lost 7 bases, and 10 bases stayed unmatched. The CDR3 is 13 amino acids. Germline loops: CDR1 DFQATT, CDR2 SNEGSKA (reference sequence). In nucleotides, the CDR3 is TGCAGTGTAGGAGACAGGGTTCGGAATGAGCAGTTCTTC. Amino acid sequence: CSVGDRVRNEQFF.

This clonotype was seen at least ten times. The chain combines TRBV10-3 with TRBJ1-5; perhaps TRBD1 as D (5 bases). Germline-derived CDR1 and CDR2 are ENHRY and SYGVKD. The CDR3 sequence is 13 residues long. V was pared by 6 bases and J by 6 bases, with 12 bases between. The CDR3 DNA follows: TGTGCCATCAGAGCGACAGTGAGTCAGCCCCAGCATTTT. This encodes CAIRATVSQPQHF.

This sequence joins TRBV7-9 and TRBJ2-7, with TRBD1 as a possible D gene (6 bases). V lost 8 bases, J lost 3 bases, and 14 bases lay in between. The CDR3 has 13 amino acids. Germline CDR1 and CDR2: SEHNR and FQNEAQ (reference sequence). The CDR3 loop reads CASETLDSYEQYF. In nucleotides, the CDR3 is TGTGCCAGCGAGACTTTGGACAGCTACGAGCAGTACTTC.

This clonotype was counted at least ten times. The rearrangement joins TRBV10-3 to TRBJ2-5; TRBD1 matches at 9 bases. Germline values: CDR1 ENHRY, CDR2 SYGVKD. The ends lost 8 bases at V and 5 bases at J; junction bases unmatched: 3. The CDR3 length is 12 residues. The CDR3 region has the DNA TGTGCCATCGGGGACAGGGTCGAGACCCAGTACTTC. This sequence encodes CAIGDRVETQYF.

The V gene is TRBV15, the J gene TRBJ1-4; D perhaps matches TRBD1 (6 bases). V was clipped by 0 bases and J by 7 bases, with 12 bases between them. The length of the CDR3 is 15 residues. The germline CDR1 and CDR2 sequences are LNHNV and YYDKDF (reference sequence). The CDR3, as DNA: TGTGCCACCAGCAGAGATGGGGGGCCTGCTGAAAAACTGTTTTTT. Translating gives CATSRDGGPAEKLFF.

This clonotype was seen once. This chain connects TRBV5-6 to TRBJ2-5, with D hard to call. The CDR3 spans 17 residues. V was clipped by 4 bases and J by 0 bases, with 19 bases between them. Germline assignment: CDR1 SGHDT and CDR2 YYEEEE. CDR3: CASSPWAGEIHQETQYF. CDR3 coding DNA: TGTGCCAGCAGCCCATGGGCTGGGGAAATTCACCAAGAGACCCAGTACTTC.

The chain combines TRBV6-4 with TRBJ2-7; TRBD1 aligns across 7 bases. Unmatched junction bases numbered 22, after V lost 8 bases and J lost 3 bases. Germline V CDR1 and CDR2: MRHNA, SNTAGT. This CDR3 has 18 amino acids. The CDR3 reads CASSPGQETLPTNYEQYF. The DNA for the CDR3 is TGTGCCAGCTCGCCCGGACAGGAGACCCTCCCCACGAACTACGAGCAGTACTTC.

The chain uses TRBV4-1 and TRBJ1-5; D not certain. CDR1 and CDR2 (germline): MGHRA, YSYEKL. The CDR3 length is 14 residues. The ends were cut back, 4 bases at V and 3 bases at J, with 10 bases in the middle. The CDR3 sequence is CASSPDPLNQPQHF. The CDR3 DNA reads TGCGCCAGCAGCCCAGACCCCCTCAATCAGCCCCAGCATTTT.

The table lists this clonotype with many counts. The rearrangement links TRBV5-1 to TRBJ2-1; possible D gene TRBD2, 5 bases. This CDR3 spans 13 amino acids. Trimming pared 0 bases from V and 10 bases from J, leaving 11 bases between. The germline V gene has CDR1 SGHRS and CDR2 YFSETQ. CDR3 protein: CASSLDPPGEQFF. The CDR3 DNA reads TGCGCCAGCAGCTTGGACCCACCGGGGGAGCAGTTCTTC.

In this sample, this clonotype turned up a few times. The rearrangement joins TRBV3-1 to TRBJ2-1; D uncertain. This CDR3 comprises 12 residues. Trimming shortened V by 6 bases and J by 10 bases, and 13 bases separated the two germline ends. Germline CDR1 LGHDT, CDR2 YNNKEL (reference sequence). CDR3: CASSLPGQEQFF. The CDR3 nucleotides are TGTGCCAGCAGTTTGCCGGGCCAGGAGCAGTTCTTC.

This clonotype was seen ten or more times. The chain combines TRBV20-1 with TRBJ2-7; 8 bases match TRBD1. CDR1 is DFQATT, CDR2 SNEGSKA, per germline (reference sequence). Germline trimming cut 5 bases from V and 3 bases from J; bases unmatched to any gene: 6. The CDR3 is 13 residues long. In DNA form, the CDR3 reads TGCAGTGCTTCCCAGACAGGGGACTACGAGCAGTACTTC. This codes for CSASQTGDYEQYF.

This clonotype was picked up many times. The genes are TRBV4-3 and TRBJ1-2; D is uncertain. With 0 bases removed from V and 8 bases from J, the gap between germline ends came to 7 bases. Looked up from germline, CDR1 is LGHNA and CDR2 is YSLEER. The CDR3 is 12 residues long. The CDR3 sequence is CASSQDGRGYTF. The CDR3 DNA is TGCGCCAGCAGCCAAGATGGACGGGGCTACACCTTC.

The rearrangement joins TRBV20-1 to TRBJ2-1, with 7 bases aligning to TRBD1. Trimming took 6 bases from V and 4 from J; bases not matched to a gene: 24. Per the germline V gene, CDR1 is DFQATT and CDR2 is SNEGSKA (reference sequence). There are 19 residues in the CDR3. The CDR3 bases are TGCAGTGCCACAAATCCGCGACAGGGCGTAAAAAACTCTTACAATGAGCAGTTCTTC. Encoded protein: CSATNPRQGVKNSYNEQFF.

The CDR3: CAWSQDSEQFF. Here the CDR3 DNA reads TGTGCCTGGAGTCAGGATTCTGAGCAGTTCTTC. The genes are TRBV30 and TRBJ2-1; D not resolved. The CDR3 covers 11 residues. CDR1 GTSNPN and CDR2 SVGIG come from the germline V gene (reference sequence). V lost 2 bases and J lost 9, with 8 bases in between.

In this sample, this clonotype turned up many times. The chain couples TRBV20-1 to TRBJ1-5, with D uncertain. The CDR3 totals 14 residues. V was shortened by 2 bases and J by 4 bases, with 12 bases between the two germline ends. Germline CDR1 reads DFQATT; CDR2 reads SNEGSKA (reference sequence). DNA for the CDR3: TGCAGTGCTAGAAGGGAGGTCCCTAATCAGCCCCAGCATTTT. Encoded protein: CSARREVPNQPQHF.

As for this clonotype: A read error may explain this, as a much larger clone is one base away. DNA for the CDR3: TGCAGTGCTCCCCGGACAGGAATGTTCGCAGATACGCAGTATTTT. Protein sequence: CSAPRTGMFADTQYF. V and J are TRBV20-1 and TRBJ2-3, with TRBD1 matching 7 bases. This CDR3 region has 15 residues. Germline-derived CDR1 and CDR2 are DFQATT and SNEGSKA (reference sequence). V lost 5 bases to trimming and J lost 4 bases; unmatched junction nucleotides: 12.

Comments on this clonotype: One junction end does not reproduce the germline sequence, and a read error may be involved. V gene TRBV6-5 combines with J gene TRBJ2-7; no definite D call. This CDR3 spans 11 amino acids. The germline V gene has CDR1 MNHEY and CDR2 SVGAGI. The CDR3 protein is CASSYSDDQYF. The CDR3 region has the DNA TGTGCCAGCAGTTACTCTGACGATCAGTACTTC.

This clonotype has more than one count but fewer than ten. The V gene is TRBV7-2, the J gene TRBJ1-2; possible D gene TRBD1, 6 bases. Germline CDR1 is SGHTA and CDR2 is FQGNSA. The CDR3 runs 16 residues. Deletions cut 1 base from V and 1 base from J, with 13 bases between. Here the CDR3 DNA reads TGTGCCAGCAGCTTAGGGGCAGGGGCCGTTAACTATGGCTACACCTTC. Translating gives CASSLGAGAVNYGYTF. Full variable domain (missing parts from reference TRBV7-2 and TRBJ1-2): GAGVSQSPSNKVTEKGKDVELRCDPISGHTALYWYRQSLGQGLEFLIYFQGNSAPDKSGLPSDRFSAERTGGSVSTLTIQRTQQEDSAVYLCASSLGAGAVNYGYTFGSGTRLTVV.